The 19 T cell receptor beta chains below all came from one sample that was sequenced in a study of molecular identifiers for immune sequencing clone quantification. TCRdb reprocessed the PCR reads via MiXCR and lists one record per CDR3 protein. Seen here are approximately 320,000 distinct CDR3 sequences, about 23% observed once, and the top ten hold 0.7% to 0.95%. The sample taken for sequencing was naive CD8+ T cells from blood, with Jurkat cell RNA spiked in. Subset specified: FACS-sorted CD8+CD4-CCR7+CD45RA+ naive T cells. Receptor source: a human donor in good health. Some libraries in this study had Jurkat cell RNA spiked in.

Points on this clonotype: A much larger clone lies a single base off, so this may be a read error. V usage is TRBV12-3 or TRBV12-4 and J usage is TRBJ2-5; D gene unclear. This CDR3 region has 12 residues. CDR3 protein: CASSYHQEPQYF. The CDR3 coding sequence is TGTGCCAGCAGCTATCATCAAGAGCCCCAGTACTTC.

This clonotype appeared a few times. The chain joins TRBV21-1 to TRBJ2-7; whether TRBD1, the table's D call, matches the DNA was not checked. TRBV21-1 is listed as a pseudogene. The CDR3 spans 17 residues. The chain's CDR3 is CASSKDRRDRASYEQYF. The CDR3 DNA follows: TGTGCCAGCAGCAAAGACCGGCGGGACAGGGCATCCTACGAGCAGTACTTC.

This rearrangement joins TRBV7-9 to TRBJ2-3; 7 bases line up with TRBD2. The V segment lost 5 bases and the J segment 0 bases; nucleotides outside the gene matches: 8. The germline CDR1 and CDR2 sequences are SEHNR and FQNEAQ (reference sequence). The CDR3 consists of 16 residues. The CDR3 loop reads CASSPREGPSTDTQYF. CDR3 nucleotides: TGTGCCAGCAGCCCAAGGGAGGGACCAAGCACAGATACGCAGTATTTT.

In this sample, this clonotype turned up many times. The chain is built from TRBV19 and TRBJ1-5; tentative D call: TRBD1 (6 bases). Trimming cost V 3 bases and J 10 bases, with 16 bases left between them. In germline, CDR1 is LNHDA, CDR2 SQIVND (reference sequence). CDR3 length equals 14 residues. The CDR3 sequence: CASSILGGGGPQHF. CDR3 DNA sequence: TGTGCCAGTAGTATCCTGGGTGGAGGGGGACCCCAGCATTTT. Looking up the rest from reference TRBV19 and TRBJ1-5 gives the full variable domain: DGGITQSPKYLFRKEGQNVTLSCEQNLNHDAMYWYRQDPGQGLRLIYYSQIVNDFQKGDIAEGYSVSREKKESFPLTVTSAQKNPTAFYLCASSILGGGGPQHFGDGTRLSIL.

A word on this clonotype: The junction and the germline gene differ at one end; a read error may be behind it. The rearrangement uses TRBV6-5 and TRBJ2-5; D may be TRBD2 (7 bases). Germline CDR1 is MNHEY and CDR2 is SVGAGI. The CDR3 is made up of 16 amino acids. The CDR3 here is CASSYSSSGIGQTKYF. In nucleotides, the CDR3 is TGTGCCAGCAGTTACTCGTCCAGCGGGATTGGACAGACCAAGTACTTC.

The rearrangement uses TRBV5-1 and TRBJ2-1; 7 bases fit TRBD2. Germline V CDR1 and CDR2: SGHRS, YFSETQ. J was trimmed by 5 bases and V by 6 bases; bases with no gene match: 8. The length of the CDR3 is 14 residues. In DNA form, the CDR3 reads TGCGCCAGCAACCCCGGGACTAACGACAATGAGCAGTTCTTC. Its translation is CASNPGTNDNEQFF.

The rearrangement uses TRBV15 and TRBJ2-2; 9 nucleotides match TRBD2. The ends lost 3 bases at V and 1 base at J; junction bases unmatched: 3. Germline CDR1 LNHNV, CDR2 YYDKDF (reference sequence). The CDR3 covers 16 residues. Written as DNA, the CDR3 is TGTGCCACCAGCAGGATACTAGCGGGGAACACCGGGGAGCTGTTTTTT. Residues: CATSRILAGNTGELFF.

This clonotype has more than one count but fewer than ten. The CDR3 coding sequence is TGTGCCAGCAGTGACCTCCACCTCACAGATACGCAGTATTTT. Amino acids: CASSDLHLTDTQYF. V usage is TRBV25-1 and J usage is TRBJ2-3; no clear D gene. Germline V lookup: CDR1 MGHDK, CDR2 SYGVNS. The V end was cut by 3 bases, the J end by 2 bases, with 9 bases between. The length of the CDR3 is 14 residues. Using reference TRBV25-1 and TRBJ2-3 for the parts outside the CDR3, the full variable domain is EADIYQTPRYLVIGTGKKITLECSQTMGHDKMYWYQQDPGMELHLIHYSYGVNSTEKGDLSSESTVSRIRTEHFPLTLESARPSHTSQYLCASSDLHLTDTQYFGPGTRLTVL.

The rearrangement joins TRBV4-3 to TRBJ2-3; D is undetermined. V lost 2 bases and J 2 bases, leaving 11 bases between the germline ends. The V gene's germline CDR1 is LGHNA and CDR2 YSLEER. This CDR3 has 15 residues. The CDR3 sequence is CASSQTWASTDTQYF. CDR3 bases: TGCGCCAGCAGCCAAACGTGGGCTTCCACAGATACGCAGTATTTT.

This clonotype has just a few counts. The rearrangement links TRBV14 to TRBJ1-5; D ambiguous. V was shortened by 0 bases and J by 5 bases, with 17 bases between the two germline ends. This CDR3 has 17 amino acids. In germline, CDR1 is SGHDN, CDR2 FVKESK. For the CDR3, the DNA is TGTGCCAGCAGCCAAGACGCCTTAGCAGAACTTGATCAGCCCCAGCATTTT. As protein: CASSQDALAELDQPQHF. Supplemented by reference TRBV14 and TRBJ1-5, the full variable domain reads EAGVTQFPSHSVIEKGQTVTLRCDPISGHDNLYWYRRVMGKEIKFLLHFVKESKQDESGMPNNRFLAERTGGTYSTLKVQPAELEDSGVYFCASSQDALAELDQPQHFGDGTRLSIL.

The chain joins TRBV4-3 to TRBJ1-1; weak D call: TRBD1 (5 bases). The CDR3 runs to 16 residues. Trimming left V 6 bases short and J 4 bases short, with 21 bases between. Germline CDR1 is LGHNA and CDR2 is YSLEER. DNA of the CDR3: TGCGCCAGCAGGGCTGGGGTGCGGGGGACGGGCACTGAAGCTTTCTTT. Its translation: CASRAGVRGTGTEAFF.

This clonotype was seen repeatedly, ten times or more. The chain combines TRBV15 with TRBJ2-3, with D unresolved. There are 15 residues in the CDR3. Deletions cut 0 bases from V and 10 bases from J, with 17 bases between. The germline V gene encodes CDR1 LNHNV and CDR2 YYDKDF (reference sequence). The CDR3 sequence: CATSRERHVGSPQYF. The CDR3 DNA sequence: TGTGCCACCAGCAGAGAGCGGCACGTGGGCTCCCCGCAGTATTTT.

This CDR3 is CASSQGFQTVSYEQYF. The CDR3, as DNA: TGTGCCAGCAGCCAAGGATTTCAGACAGTCTCCTACGAGCAGTACTTC. The chain combines TRBV3-1 with TRBJ2-7, with D maybe TRBD1 (5 bases). The CDR3 totals 16 residues. CDR1 is LGHDT and CDR2 is YNNKEL in the germline V gene (reference sequence). V lost 1 base to trimming and J lost 0 bases, with 13 bases between them.

Many counts were recorded for this clonotype. The chain carries TRBV29-1 and TRBJ2-6; either TRBD1 or TRBD2 may supply D (5 bases each). CDR1 and CDR2 from the germline V gene are SQVTM and ANQGSEA. CDR3 length: 13 amino acids. V was pared by 7 bases and J by 4 bases, with 11 bases between. DNA of the CDR3: TGCAGCGGAGGGGACCCCGGGGCCAACGTCCTGACTTTC. This sequence encodes CSGGDPGANVLTF.

A word on this clonotype: A much larger clone lies a single base off, so this may be a read error. This chain links TRBV13 with TRBJ2-5; D may be TRBD1 (6 bases). This CDR3 spans 15 amino acids. The germline V gene has CDR1 PRHDT and CDR2 FYEKMQ (reference sequence). CDR3 nucleotide sequence: TGTGCCAGCCGCTTAAGAGGGGACAACAAAGAGACCCAGTACTTC. It encodes CASRLRGDNKETQYF.

A remark on this clonotype: A much larger clone lies a single base off, so this may be a read error. The conserved closing phenylalanine or tryptophan is absent in this CDR3, likely reflecting a read error. The CDR3 region is CASNPAPGQEPYEQYI. The CDR3 DNA sequence: TGTGCCAGCAACCCGGCCCCGGGACAGGAGCCCTACGAGCAGTACATC. The chain is built from TRBV13 and TRBJ2-7, with 8 bases fitting TRBD1. Germline V gene sequence: CDR1 PRHDT, CDR2 FYEKMQ (reference sequence). This CDR3 contains 16 residues. V lost 7 bases to trimming and J lost 2 bases; unmatched junction nucleotides: 13.

This clonotype was observed many times. This chain links TRBV5-1 with TRBJ2-1; 8 nucleotides match TRBD1. Germline V gene data show CDR1 as SGHRS and CDR2 as YFSETQ. Germline trimming cut 5 bases from V and 9 bases from J; bases unmatched to any gene: 13. This CDR3 has 15 residues. The CDR3 loop is CASRSTGQGMLEQFF. For the CDR3, the DNA is TGCGCCAGCAGGTCCACCGGACAGGGCATGCTTGAGCAGTTCTTC.

V usage is TRBV11-3 and J usage is TRBJ2-7, with TRBD1 matching over 9 bases. The CDR3 runs to 14 residues. Germline CDR1 is SGHNT and CDR2 is YENEEA. V trimming: 0 bases; J trimming: 5 bases; junction bases outside the gene matches: 2. CDR3 region: CASSLEGQGHEQYF. The CDR3 region has the DNA TGTGCCAGCAGCTTAGAGGGACAGGGCCACGAGCAGTACTTC.

This clonotype occurred many times. The rearrangement links TRBV4-3 to TRBJ1-1; no definite D call. V was clipped by 0 bases and J by 4 bases, with 6 bases between them. The germline CDR1 and CDR2 sequences are LGHNA and YSLEER. The CDR3 has 13 amino acids. The CDR3: CASSQDLATEAFF. The DNA of the CDR3 is TGCGCCAGCAGCCAAGATCTGGCCACTGAAGCTTTCTTT.